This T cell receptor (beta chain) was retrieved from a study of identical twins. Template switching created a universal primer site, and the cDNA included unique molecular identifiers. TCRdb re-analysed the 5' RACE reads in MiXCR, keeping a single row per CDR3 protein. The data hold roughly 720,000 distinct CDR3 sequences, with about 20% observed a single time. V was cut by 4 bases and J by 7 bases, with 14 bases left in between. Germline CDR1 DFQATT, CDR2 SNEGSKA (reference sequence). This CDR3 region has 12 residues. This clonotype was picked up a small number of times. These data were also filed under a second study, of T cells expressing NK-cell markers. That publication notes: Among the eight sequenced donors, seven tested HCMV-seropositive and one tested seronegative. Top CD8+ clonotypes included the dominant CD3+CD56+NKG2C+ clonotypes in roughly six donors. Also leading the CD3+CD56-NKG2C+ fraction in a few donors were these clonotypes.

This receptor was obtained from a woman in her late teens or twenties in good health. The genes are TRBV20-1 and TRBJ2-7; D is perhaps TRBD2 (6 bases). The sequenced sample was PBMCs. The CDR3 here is CSAMGTVWEQYF. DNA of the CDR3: TGCAGTGCTATGGGGACTGTCTGGGAGCAGTACTTC.